The rows below give T cell receptor beta chains drawn from one sample of a study of blood T cells in healthy people across ages. TCRdb fed the 5' RACE reads into MiXCR, producing one record per CDR3 protein. The sample carries about 780,000 distinct CDR3 sequences, about 46% recorded once. Sequencing used blood. These receptors all stem from a man older than 75 in good health. CDR3s include the opening cysteine and the closing phenylalanine or tryptophan. A D gene is named only where the DNA matches it firmly. Only some rows state a clone size, as once, few, many or a class for expanded clones.

clone_size,v_call,d_call,j_call,cdr3_nt,cdr3_aa
NA,TRBV12-3/TRBV12-4,TRBD2,TRBJ2-1,TGTGCCAGCAGTTTATCAGGACTAGCGGGCCCCAATGAGCAGTTCTTC,CASSLSGLAGPNEQFF
NA,TRBV7-9,TRBD2,TRBJ2-5,TGTGCCAGCAGCTTATTGATTAGACTAGCGGTCCAAGAGACCCAGTACTTC,CASSLLIRLAVQETQYF
NA,TRBV18,NA,TRBJ1-1,TGTGCCAGCTCACCACTGAAAGGGGTGAACACTGAAGCTTTCTTT,CASSPLKGVNTEAFF
NA,TRBV6-5,TRBD2,TRBJ2-5,TGTGCCAGCAGTAGCGGGGGGGCGGTTAAGACCCAGTACTTC,CASSSGGAVKTQYF
few,TRBV24-1,NA,TRBJ2-7,TGTGCCACCAGTGATCCGCAGGGGAGAAACGACGAGCAGTACTTC,CATSDPQGRNDEQYF
NA,TRBV7-9,TRBD2,TRBJ2-3,TGTGCCAGCAGCTCGCCGACTAGCGGGCTAAGGGACACAGATACGCAGTATTTT,CASSSPTSGLRDTDTQYF
NA,TRBV6-2/TRBV6-3,NA,TRBJ1-2,TGTGCCAGCAGTCCGTCAGCCTATGGCTACACCTTC,CASSPSAYGYTF
NA,TRBV6-1,NA,TRBJ2-1,TGTGCCAGCACCGACCGCCGGCGGCTTAGCAATGAGCAGTTCTTC,CASTDRRRLSNEQFF
NA,TRBV5-1,TRBD2,TRBJ2-1,TGCGCCAGCAGCATTGGGCGACTAGCGGTGGACAATGAGCAGTTCTTC,CASSIGRLAVDNEQFF
NA,TRBV11-2,TRBD2,TRBJ2-7,TGTGCCAGCAGCTTAAAGCTAGCGGGAGGCGAGCAGTACTTC,CASSLKLAGGEQYF
few,TRBV14,TRBD1,TRBJ1-2,TGTGCCAGCAGCCAAGTGGCGGAGGGGGCAGATGGCTACACCTTC,CASSQVAEGADGYTF
many,TRBV20-1,NA,TRBJ2-3,TGCAGTGCTAGTCTTGCAGGGGAGAGTTACACAGATACGCAGTATTTT,CSASLAGESYTDTQYF
few,TRBV6-1,NA,TRBJ2-3,TGTGCCGCCGCTGGGCGACCTAGCACAGATACGCAGTATTTT,CAAAGRPSTDTQYF
NA,TRBV12-3/TRBV12-4,TRBD1,TRBJ1-5,TGTGCCAGCAGTCCAGGCTCGAGGACAGGCCTCTATCAGCCCCAGCATTTT,CASSPGSRTGLYQPQHF
NA,TRBV28,TRBD2,TRBJ2-1,TGTGCCAGCAGTTCTAGCGGGAGGGAGGCTGAGTTCTTC,CASSSSGREAEFF
NA,TRBV10-3,NA,TRBJ2-3,TGTGCCATCAGTGATCCCCATGTGGGGGCAGATACGCAGTATTTT,CAISDPHVGADTQYF
NA,TRBV18,NA,TRBJ1-3,TGTGCCAGCTCTCGAGACGAATCCCGGAACACCATATATTTT,CASSRDESRNTIYF
few,TRBV7-2,NA,TRBJ2-3,TGTGCCAGCAGCTCAGGGGCGGACTATCGCACAGATACGCAGTATTTT,CASSSGADYRTDTQYF
once,TRBV5-1,TRBD2,TRBJ2-7,TGCGCCAGCAGCCCTCGGAGGGGAGGGTCCTCCTACGAGCAGTACTTC,CASSPRRGGSSYEQYF
NA,TRBV7-2,NA,TRBJ1-2,TGTGCCAGCAGCTTAGCGTGGGGGGGCGATGGCTACACCTTC,CASSLAWGGDGYTF
NA,TRBV5-1,NA,TRBJ2-7,TGCGCCAGCAGCCCGGAGACACTCTACGAGCAGTACTTC,CASSPETLYEQYF
NA,TRBV29-1,TRBD1,TRBJ2-1,TGCAGCGCTCTATCCGGGACAGGGGTCGAGAAGTCCTACAATGAGCAGTTCTTC,CSALSGTGVEKSYNEQFF
many,TRBV3-1,NA,TRBJ1-5,TGTGCCAGCAGCCAAGGTTCACCGTCTACCAATCAGCCCCAGCATTTT,CASSQGSPSTNQPQHF
NA,TRBV7-8,NA,TRBJ1-4,TGTGCCAGCAGCTTAGTTGGGGGCGCGGGAGAAAAACTGTTTTTT,CASSLVGGAGEKLFF
few,TRBV29-1,NA,TRBJ2-5,TGCAGCGTTGAAAGGAATTACCAAGAGACCCAGTACTTC,CSVERNYQETQYF
NA,TRBV7-6,TRBD2,TRBJ2-1,TGTGCCAGCAGCCCCGGGGGTAGCGGGGGGTCAAGGTTCTTC,CASSPGGSGGSRFF
many,TRBV18,NA,TRBJ2-7,TGTGCCAGCTCACCGACAGACTACGAGCAGTACTTC,CASSPTDYEQYF
many,TRBV4-1,NA,TRBJ2-5,TGCGCCAGCAGCCAAGAGCCAGGGAGTTTGGGAGAGACCCAGTACTTC,CASSQEPGSLGETQYF
NA,TRBV10-3,NA,TRBJ1-1,TGTGCCATCAAGACCCCAGGGGCCACTGAAGCTTTCTTT,CAIKTPGATEAFF